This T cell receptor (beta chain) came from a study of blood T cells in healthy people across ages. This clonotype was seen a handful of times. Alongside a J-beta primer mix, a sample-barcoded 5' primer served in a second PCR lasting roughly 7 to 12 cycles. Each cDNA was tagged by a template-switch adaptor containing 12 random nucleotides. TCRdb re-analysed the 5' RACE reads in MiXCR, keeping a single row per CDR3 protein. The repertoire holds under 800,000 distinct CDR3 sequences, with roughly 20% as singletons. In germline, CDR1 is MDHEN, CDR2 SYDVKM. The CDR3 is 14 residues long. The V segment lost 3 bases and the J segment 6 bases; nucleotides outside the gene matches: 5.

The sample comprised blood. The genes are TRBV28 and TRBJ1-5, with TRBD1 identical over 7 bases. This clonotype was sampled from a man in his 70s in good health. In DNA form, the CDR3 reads TGTGCCAGCAGTTTTGAGGCAGGGGGTCAGCCCCAGCATTTT. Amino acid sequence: CASSFEAGGQPQHF.